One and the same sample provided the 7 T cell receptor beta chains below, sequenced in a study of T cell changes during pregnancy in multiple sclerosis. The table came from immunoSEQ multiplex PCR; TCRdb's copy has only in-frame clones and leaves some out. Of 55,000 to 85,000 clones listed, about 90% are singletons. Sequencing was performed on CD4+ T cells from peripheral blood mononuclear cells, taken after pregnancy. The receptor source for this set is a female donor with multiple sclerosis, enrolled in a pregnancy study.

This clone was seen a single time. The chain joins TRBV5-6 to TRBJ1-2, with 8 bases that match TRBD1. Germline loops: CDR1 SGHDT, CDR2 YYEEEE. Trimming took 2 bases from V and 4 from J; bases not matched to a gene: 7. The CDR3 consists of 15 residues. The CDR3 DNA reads TGTGCCAGCAGCTTCCAGACAGGGGTGGGCTATGGCTACACCTTC. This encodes CASSFQTGVGYGYTF.

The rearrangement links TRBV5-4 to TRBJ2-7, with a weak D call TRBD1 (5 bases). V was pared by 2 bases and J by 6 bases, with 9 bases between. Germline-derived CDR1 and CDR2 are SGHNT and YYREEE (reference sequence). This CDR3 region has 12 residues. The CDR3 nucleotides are TGTGCCAGCAGCTTCAGGGCTGGCGAGCAGTACTTC. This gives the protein CASSFRAGEQYF.

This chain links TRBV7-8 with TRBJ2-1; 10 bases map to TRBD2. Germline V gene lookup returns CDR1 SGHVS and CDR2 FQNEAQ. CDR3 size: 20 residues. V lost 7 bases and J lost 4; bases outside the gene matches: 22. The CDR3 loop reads CASIFGRPSGRAGPYNEQFF. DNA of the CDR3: TGTGCCAGCATTTTTGGGAGACCCAGCGGGAGGGCCGGCCCTTACAATGAGCAGTTCTTC.

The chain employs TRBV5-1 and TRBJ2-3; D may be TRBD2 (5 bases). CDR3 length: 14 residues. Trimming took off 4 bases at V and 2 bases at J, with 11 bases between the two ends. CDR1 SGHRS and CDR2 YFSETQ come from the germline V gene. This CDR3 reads CASSRGLSTDTQYF. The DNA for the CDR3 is TGCGCCAGCAGCCGAGGGCTGTCCACAGATACGCAGTATTTT.

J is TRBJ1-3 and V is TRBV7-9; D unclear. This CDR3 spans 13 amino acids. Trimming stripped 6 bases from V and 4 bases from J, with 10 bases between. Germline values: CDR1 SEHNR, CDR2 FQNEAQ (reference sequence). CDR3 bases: TGTGCCAGCAGAATCGGGGTCGGAAACACCATATATTTT. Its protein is CASRIGVGNTIYF.

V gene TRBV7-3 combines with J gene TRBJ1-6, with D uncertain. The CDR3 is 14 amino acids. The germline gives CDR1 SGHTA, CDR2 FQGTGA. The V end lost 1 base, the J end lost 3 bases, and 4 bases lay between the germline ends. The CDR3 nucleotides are TGTGCCAGCAGCTTAAACGGCTATAATTCACCCCTCCACTTT. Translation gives CASSLNGYNSPLHF.

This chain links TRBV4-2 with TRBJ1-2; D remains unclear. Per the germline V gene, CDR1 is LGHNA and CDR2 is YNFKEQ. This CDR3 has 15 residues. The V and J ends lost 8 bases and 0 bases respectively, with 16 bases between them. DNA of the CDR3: TGTGCCAGCTCTAGGCAGCGTTTAGCTAACTATGGCTACACCTTC. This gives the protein CASSRQRLANYGYTF.